The 21 T cell receptor beta chains below were found in one sample sequenced in a study of technical replicates of blood from several donors. Some clones are missing from TCRdb's copy, which holds only in-frame ones; the method was immunoSEQ multiplex PCR. The repertoire consists of around 71,000 clones, with roughly 92% occurring once and the leading ten covering over 0.35%. Sequencing was carried out using T cells isolated from PBMCs. The receptors were gathered from a human donor in good health.

The chain carries TRBV5-1 and TRBJ2-1, with TRBD2 matching over 7 bases. Losses at the gene ends were 5 bases for V and 9 bases for J; bases not matched to a gene: 5. The germline V gene encodes CDR1 SGHRS and CDR2 YFSETQ. CDR3 length: 12 residues. CDR3 sequence: CASRGEGLEQFF. Here the CDR3 DNA reads TGCGCCAGCAGGGGGGAGGGCCTTGAGCAGTTCTTC.

The chain recombines TRBV6-5 with TRBJ2-7; D might be TRBD1 (5 bases). CDR1 MNHEY and CDR2 SVGAGI come from the germline V gene. The CDR3 contains 14 residues. Trimming took 7 bases from V and 6 from J, leaving 19 bases between them. CDR3 residues: CASTPGISWPEQYF. The CDR3, as DNA: TGTGCCAGCACCCCAGGGATATCCTGGCCCGAGCAGTACTTC.

The chain has TRBV27 and TRBJ1-2, with D possibly TRBD1 on 5 matching bases. Per the germline V gene, CDR1 is MNHEY and CDR2 is SMNVEV (reference sequence). The CDR3 totals 18 residues. The V end was cut by 1 base, the J end by 8 bases, with 26 bases between. The CDR3 DNA reads as TGTGCCAGCAGTTTATTAAGTCCCTATAAACAGGTTCTCGGCGGCTACACCTTC. Translation gives CASSLLSPYKQVLGGYTF.

Regarding this clone: Other DNA sequences in this sample translate to the same CDR3. The rearrangement links TRBV19 to TRBJ2-7; the D gene is possibly TRBD1 (5 bases). The CDR3 sequence is 14 residues long. CDR1 is LNHDA and CDR2 is SQIVND in the germline V gene (reference sequence). Between the trimmed V and J ends, which lost 3 bases and 3 bases, there was a span of 12 bases. The CDR3 DNA reads as TGTGCCAGTAGTATCGGGCAGGGTCTCTACGAGCAGTACTTC. Protein: CASSIGQGLYEQYF. The complete variable domain, with remaining parts taken from reference TRBV19 and TRBJ2-7, reads DGGITQSPKYLFRKEGQNVTLSCEQNLNHDAMYWYRQDPGQGLRLIYYSQIVNDFQKGDIAEGYSVSREKKESFPLTVTSAQKNPTAFYLCASSIGQGLYEQYFGPGTRLTVT.

The chain uses TRBV2 and TRBJ2-3; 10 bases are a match to TRBD2. The CDR3 length is 14 residues. Germline V gives CDR1 SNHLY, CDR2 FYNNEI. V dropped 6 bases and J dropped 6; count of bases not matched to a gene: 6. CDR3 residues: CASSTSGRGDTQYF. The CDR3 DNA reads as TGTGCCAGCAGCACCAGCGGGAGGGGCGATACGCAGTATTTT.

This clone has only a few counts. The chain couples TRBV25-1 to TRBJ1-4; D is perhaps TRBD1 (6 bases). The CDR3 runs 14 residues. Trimming cost V 8 bases and J 0 bases, with 10 bases left between them. Germline V CDR1 and CDR2: MGHDK, SYGVNS. The DNA of the CDR3 is TGTGCCAGCCGCGGACAGACAACTAATGAAAAACTGTTTTTT. It yields the protein CASRGQTTNEKLFF. Filled out from reference TRBV25-1 and TRBJ1-4, the complete variable domain reads EADIYQTPRYLVIGTGKKITLECSQTMGHDKMYWYQQDPGMELHLIHYSYGVNSTEKGDLSSESTVSRIRTEHFPLTLESARPSHTSQYLCASRGQTTNEKLFFGSGTQLSVL.

The gene calls are TRBV19 and TRBJ1-2; 8 bases agree with TRBD1. Unmatched junction bases numbered 7, after V lost 3 bases and J lost 4 bases. The germline gives CDR1 LNHDA, CDR2 SQIVND (reference sequence). The CDR3 runs to 15 residues. The CDR3 DNA reads as TGTGCCAGTAGTATCCGGGACAGGACTATCTATGGCTACACCTTC. Protein sequence: CASSIRDRTIYGYTF.

The chain carries TRBV6-5 and TRBJ2-3, with 7 nucleotides matching TRBD2. The CDR3 has 13 residues. The V gene's germline CDR1 is MNHEY and CDR2 SVGAGI. V lost 1 base to trimming and J lost 6 bases; unmatched junction nucleotides: 1. The DNA for the CDR3 is TGTGCCAGCAGTTACTTGGGAGGGGATACGCAGTATTTT. Translated, it gives CASSYLGGDTQYF.

V is TRBV9 and J is TRBJ2-7; TRBD2 matches 8 bases. CDR1 SGDLS and CDR2 YYNGEE come from the germline V gene. After removal of 0 bases from V and 2 bases from J, the junction contained 7 bases not matched to a gene. This CDR3 region has 16 residues. The CDR3 reads CASSVGLAGSTYEQYF. The DNA of the CDR3 is TGTGCCAGCAGCGTAGGCCTAGCGGGTAGCACCTACGAGCAGTACTTC.

This rearrangement joins TRBV18 to TRBJ2-5; TRBD2 agrees at 15 bases. From germline, CDR1 is KGHSH and CDR2 LQKENI. Germline trimming cut 3 bases from V and 4 bases from J; bases unmatched to any gene: 0. The CDR3 extends over 15 amino acids. CDR3 DNA sequence: TGTGCCAGCTCACCGGGACTAGCGGGAGGAGAGACCCAGTACTTC. Translation: CASSPGLAGGETQYF.

V is TRBV7-6 and J is TRBJ2-3, with 9 bases aligning to TRBD2. The germline V gene encodes CDR1 SGHVS and CDR2 FNYEAQ. Unmatched junction bases numbered 8, after V lost 5 bases and J lost 2 bases. This CDR3 region has 16 residues. CDR3 in amino acids: CASSLTSGLITDTQYF. The CDR3 DNA sequence: TGTGCCAGCAGCCTTACTAGCGGGCTAATCACAGATACGCAGTATTTT.

V is TRBV18 and J is TRBJ2-1; the match to TRBD2 covers 13 bases. CDR3 length: 18 amino acids. Per germline, CDR1 KGHSH and CDR2 LQKENI. V lost 3 bases to trimming and J lost 6 bases; unmatched junction nucleotides: 11. Here the CDR3 reads CASSPIGLAGAAGNEQFF. In DNA, the CDR3 is TGTGCCAGCTCACCTATCGGACTAGCGGGAGCAGCGGGCAATGAGCAGTTCTTC.

The chain joins TRBV28 to TRBJ2-1; D is possibly TRBD2 (5 bases). Trimming pared 5 bases from V and 5 bases from J, leaving 16 bases between. The CDR3 totals 15 residues. Germline CDR1 and CDR2: MDHEN and SYDVKM. The CDR3 DNA sequence: TGTGCCAGCAGTGATGACCAGACTATCAACAATGAGCAGTTCTTC. Amino acid sequence: CASSDDQTINNEQFF.

The V and J genes are TRBV19 and TRBJ2-7; D uncertain. Trimming removed 3 bases from V and 3 bases from J, with 9 bases in between. This CDR3 has 13 residues. Germline V lookup: CDR1 LNHDA, CDR2 SQIVND (reference sequence). The CDR3 DNA reads TGTGCCAGTAGTATGGCTAGTTTCTACGAGCAGTACTTC. Protein sequence: CASSMASFYEQYF.

The CDR3 region is CASSYSTARDGYTF. CDR3 in DNA: TGTGCCAGCAGTTACTCCACAGCACGAGATGGCTACACCTTC. This chain joins TRBV6-6 and TRBJ1-2, with D uncertain. Germline CDR1 is MNHNY and CDR2 is SVGAGI (reference sequence). V was trimmed by 0 bases and J by 6 bases, leaving 11 bases between them. This CDR3 contains 14 residues.

The chain is built from TRBV19 and TRBJ2-7; TRBD2 agrees at 11 bases. Looked up from germline, CDR1 is LNHDA and CDR2 is SQIVND (reference sequence). The J segment lost 5 bases and the V segment lost 8 bases, leaving 5 bases of the junction unmatched. There are 13 residues in the CDR3. The CDR3, as DNA: TGTGCCAGTCGCACTAGCGGGGGCAACGAGCAGTACTTC. Translation: CASRTSGGNEQYF.

The rearrangement uses TRBV14 and TRBJ2-5; D possibly corresponds to TRBD2 (5 bases). This CDR3 has 15 amino acids. Deletions cut 4 bases from V and 1 base from J, with 13 bases between. CDR1 and CDR2 (germline): SGHDN, FVKESK. The CDR3, as DNA: TGTGCCAGCAGCCTGATTTTAGCGTCCCAAGAGACCCAGTACTTC. It encodes CASSLILASQETQYF.

This clone came up once. The genes are TRBV2 and TRBJ2-7, with D maybe TRBD1 (5 bases). The CDR3 runs 10 residues. V was shortened by 5 bases and J by 7 bases, with 6 bases between the two germline ends. Germline V gene sequence: CDR1 SNHLY, CDR2 FYNNEI. The CDR3 reads CASSRQEQYF. DNA for the CDR3: TGTGCCAGCAGTAGACAGGAGCAGTACTTC.

This clone was picked up a small number of times. The gene calls are TRBV27 and TRBJ1-1; D is perhaps TRBD1 (5 bases). The length of the CDR3 is 14 residues. Germline CDR1 and CDR2: MNHEY and SMNVEV (reference sequence). V was clipped by 3 bases and J by 1 base, with 9 bases between them. The CDR3 loop is CASSFQGRNTEAFF. In DNA form, the CDR3 reads TGTGCCAGCAGTTTTCAGGGTAGGAACACTGAAGCTTTCTTT.

The chain employs TRBV2 and TRBJ1-1; D gene ambiguous. The CDR3 totals 15 residues. CDR1 is SNHLY and CDR2 is FYNNEI in the germline V gene. V was pared by 3 bases and J by 0 bases, with 11 bases between. CDR3 protein: CASSEIGVMNTEAFF. The CDR3 bases are TGTGCCAGCAGTGAGATCGGGGTTATGAACACTGAAGCTTTCTTT.

This clone showed up just a few times. The chain employs TRBV7-3 and TRBJ1-2; 8 nucleotides align to TRBD1. The CDR3 covers 13 residues. Germline values: CDR1 SGHTA, CDR2 FQGTGA. The trim removed 2 bases at V and 4 bases at J, leaving 0 bases unmatched. The CDR3 sequence: CASSLQGAYGYTF. CDR3 in DNA: TGTGCCAGCAGCTTACAGGGGGCCTATGGCTACACCTTC.